This T cell receptor beta chain was profiled in a study of blood T cells in healthy people across ages (dated by TCRdb to 2014 to 2015). About the full investigation: In model experiments, template switching captured about one uniquely barcoded TCR beta cDNA molecule for every two T cells. Using deep sequencing normalized with unique cDNA molecular identifiers, the study measured how TCR beta repertoire diversity changes with age. The donors were divided into four age groups: young (average around 17 years), middle-aged (about 40), aged (approximately 62) and long-lived (roughly 82). To avoid experimental bias, donors of different ages were randomly spread across the sequencing lanes. For two donors (one aged 18 to 30 and one aged 80 or older), the study analyzed two additional independent replicas of 1 million unique cDNA reads from the same blood draw. General conclusions and limits of the study: As age increased, observed TCR beta diversity per million T cells dropped in a roughly linear way, and a significant reduction was already evident by age roughly 40. Compared with the aged group, the long-lived group had more naive CD4+ T cells, fewer expanded clones and increased TCR diversity, suggesting age selection. Conclusive comparison of naive and antigen-experienced compartments was prevented by the profiling of bulk unsorted PBMCs. Total diversity estimates from one million sequenced T cells were considered lower bounds and underestimates. There was a strong correlation between observed TCR beta diversity and the percentage of naive T cells measured by flow cytometry. Donor CMV infection status was unknown, potentially confounding age-related changes in expanded clonotypes.

The donors were roughly 39 Caucasian individuals from Russia, aged roughly 6 to 100 years, who were systemically healthy. Each donor gave around 9.5 milliliters of peripheral blood, collected into EDTA-treated Vacutainer tubes. Ficoll-Paque density-gradient centrifugation was used to isolate PBMCs, with at least 7 million obtained per sample. Trizol reagent was used to extract total RNA from PBMCs, with at least 5.5 micrograms per sample. Naive CD45RAhigh/CD27high T cell percentages were measured by flow cytometry on a PBMC aliquot from every donor. To prepare the library, 5' RACE was applied. The sequencer was an Illumina HiSeq 2500. A second PCR of roughly 7 to 11 cycles was performed with a sample-barcoded 5' primer and a J-beta primer mix. A unique molecular identifier was introduced onto each TCR beta cDNA molecule by a template-switch 5' adaptor carrying 12 random nucleotides. Each sample yielded at least 2.5 million CDR3-containing paired-end reads. The Mint cDNA synthesis kit, primed by a TRBC-specific oligonucleotide, was used to synthesize first-strand cDNA from all RNA. After uracil-DNA glycosylase treatment, a first 18-cycle PCR used universal primers M1SS and BC2_uni_R on all cDNA. The authors' analysis ran thus. Each sample was normalized by randomly selecting 1 million high-quality reads, each carrying a distinct molecular identifier. Reads with shared molecular identifiers were discarded instead of being binned into consensus sequences. CDR3 identification, clonotype clustering and error correction used MiTCR with a Q25 quality threshold and the strictest error-elimination algorithm. A nonparametric unseen species model with Euler transformation was used to estimate a lower bound on total TCR beta diversity. TCRdb itself trimmed the public reads at Q25 with fastp, ran MiXCR and retained productive beta chains. Identical CDR3 proteins give one entry, which carries the most common genes and DNA. TCRdb, rather than the study authors, made the V and J calls. The sample has about 1.5 million distinct CDR3 sequences on record, approximately 39% of them singletons. The top ten clonotypes cover around 4% of the sample.

As for this clonotype: The antigen this receptor binds is unknown. No much larger clone exists at a distance of one base, and base qualities are not known.

Its CDR3 holds 15 amino acids, cysteine through phenylalanine. Just the 45-base CDR3 DNA is kept, in frame starting at base 1. V loses 3 bases of germline sequence and J loses 2 bases, and the interval between the two ends is 14 bases. Per the germline V gene (reference sequence), DFQATT is the CDR1 and SNEGSKA is the CDR2. This TCR came from a woman younger than 30 in good health. Sequencing was carried out using blood. Here the chain combines TRBV20-1 and TRBJ2-4, with no confidently assigned D gene. CDR3 loop: CSASSTKGSKNIQYF. The DNA sequence is given as TGCAGTGCTAGTTCGACCAAGGGATCCAAAAACATTCAGTACTTC.